These T cell receptor beta chains were read from a single sample in a study of tumor-infiltrating lymphocytes in oesophageal squamous cell carcinoma. TCRdb independently ran MiXCR on the PCR reads; one entry per CDR3 protein. The sample lists under 20,000 distinct CDR3 sequences, 35% to 45% occurring once. Sequenced input: esophageal tumor tissue. The receptors were sampled from a male donor with esophageal squamous cell carcinoma. Each CDR3 is given with its conserved first and last residue. Only some rows state a clone size, as once, few, many or a class for expanded clones.

j_call v_call clone_size cdr3_aa
. TRBV6-2/TRBV6-3 . CASSWTSGDYNEQFF
TRBJ1-5 TRBV2 . CASRQDTRNQPQHF
. TRBV7-6 few CASSLAQPGGASGSYNEQFF
TRBJ2-7 TRBV7-6 . CASSSQTGQGSYEQYF
TRBJ2-7 TRBV10-2 many CAIKAGSSYEQYF
TRBJ2-3 TRBV6-2/TRBV6-3 . CASSWETATDTQYF
TRBJ2-1 TRBV11-3 . CASSLGTSGVYNEQFF
TRBJ2-7 TRBV11-2 many CASSSPARGGEQYF
. TRBV11-2 few CASSLDFGSNYEQYF
TRBJ2-3 TRBV11-1 . CASSLMGQGSTDTQYF